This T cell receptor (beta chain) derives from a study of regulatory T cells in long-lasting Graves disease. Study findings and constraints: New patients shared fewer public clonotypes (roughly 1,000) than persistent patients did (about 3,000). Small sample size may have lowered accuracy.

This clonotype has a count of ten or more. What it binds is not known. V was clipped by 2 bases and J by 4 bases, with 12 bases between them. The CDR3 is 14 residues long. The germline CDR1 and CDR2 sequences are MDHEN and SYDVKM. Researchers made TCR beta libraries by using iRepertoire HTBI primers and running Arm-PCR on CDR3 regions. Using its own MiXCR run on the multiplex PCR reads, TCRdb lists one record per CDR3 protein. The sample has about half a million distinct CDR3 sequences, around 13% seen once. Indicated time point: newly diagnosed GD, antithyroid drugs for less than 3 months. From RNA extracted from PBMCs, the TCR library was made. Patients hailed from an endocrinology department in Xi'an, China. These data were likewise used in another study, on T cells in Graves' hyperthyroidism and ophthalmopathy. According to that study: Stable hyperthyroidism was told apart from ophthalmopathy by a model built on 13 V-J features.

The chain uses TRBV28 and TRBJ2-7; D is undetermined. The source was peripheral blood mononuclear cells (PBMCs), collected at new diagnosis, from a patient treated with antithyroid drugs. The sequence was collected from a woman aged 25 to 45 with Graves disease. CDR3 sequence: CASSLRQLTYEQYF. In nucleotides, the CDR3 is TGTGCCAGCAGTTTAAGACAACTAACTTACGAGCAGTACTTC.